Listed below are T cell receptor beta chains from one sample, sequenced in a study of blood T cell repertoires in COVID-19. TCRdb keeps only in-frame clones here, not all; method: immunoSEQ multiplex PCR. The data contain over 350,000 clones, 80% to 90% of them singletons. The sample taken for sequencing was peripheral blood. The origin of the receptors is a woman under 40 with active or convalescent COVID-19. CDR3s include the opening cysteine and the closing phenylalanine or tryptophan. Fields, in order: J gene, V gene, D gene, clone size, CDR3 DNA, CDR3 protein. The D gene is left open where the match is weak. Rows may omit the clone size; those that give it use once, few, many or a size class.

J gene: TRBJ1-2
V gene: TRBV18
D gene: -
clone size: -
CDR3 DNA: TGTGCCAGCTCACTTGACCCGCCAGGGAACTATGGCTACACCTTC
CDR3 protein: CASSLDPPGNYGYTF

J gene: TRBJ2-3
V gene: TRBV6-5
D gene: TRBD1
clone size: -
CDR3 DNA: TGTGCCAGCAAGGGGGACAGTATAACAGATACGCAGTATTTT
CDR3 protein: CASKGDSITDTQYF

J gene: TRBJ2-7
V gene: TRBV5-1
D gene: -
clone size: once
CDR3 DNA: TGCGCCAGCAGCTTGTCAGGGTTCTCCTACGAGCAGTACTTC
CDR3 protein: CASSLSGFSYEQYF

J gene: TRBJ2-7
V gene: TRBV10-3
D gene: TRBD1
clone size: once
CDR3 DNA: TGTGCCATCAGGAGGGACAGAAGCTCCTACGAGCAGTACTTC
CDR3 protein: CAIRRDRSSYEQYF

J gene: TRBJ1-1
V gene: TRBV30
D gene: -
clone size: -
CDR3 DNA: TGTGCCTGGGGGAGGTCAGGGCTGAACACTGAAGCTTTCTTT
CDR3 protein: CAWGRSGLNTEAFF

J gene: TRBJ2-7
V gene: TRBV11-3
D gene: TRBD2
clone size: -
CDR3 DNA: TGTGCCAGCAGCTCCCGGGGGGGTTACGAGCAGTACTTC
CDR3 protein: CASSSRGGYEQYF

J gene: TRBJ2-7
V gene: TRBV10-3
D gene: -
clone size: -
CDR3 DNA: TGTGCCATCAGGGCGTCCATAGCCAGCTCCTACGAGCAGTACTTC
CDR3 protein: CAIRASIASSYEQYF

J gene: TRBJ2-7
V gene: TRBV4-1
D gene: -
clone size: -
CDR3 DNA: TGCGCCAGCAGCCAAACAGGAGACGAGCAGTACTTC
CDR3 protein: CASSQTGDEQYF

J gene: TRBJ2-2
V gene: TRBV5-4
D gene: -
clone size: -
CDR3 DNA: TGTGCCAGCAGAGGGGGGGGCACCGGGGAGCTGTTTTTT
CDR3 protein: CASRGGGTGELFF

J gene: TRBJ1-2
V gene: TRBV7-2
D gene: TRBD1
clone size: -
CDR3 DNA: TGTGCCAGCAGCTTGACAGGGGGCGGCTATGGCTACACCTTC
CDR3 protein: CASSLTGGGYGYTF

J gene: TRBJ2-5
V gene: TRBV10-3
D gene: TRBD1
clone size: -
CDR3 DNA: TGTGCCATCAGTGAGTATGGGACAGAGAACCAAGAGACCCAGTACTTC
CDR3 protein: CAISEYGTENQETQYF

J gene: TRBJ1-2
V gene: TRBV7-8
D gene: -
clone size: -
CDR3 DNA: TGTGCCAGCAGCTTAGTAGGCCAGGCTGGCTATGGCTACACCTTC
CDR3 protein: CASSLVGQAGYGYTF

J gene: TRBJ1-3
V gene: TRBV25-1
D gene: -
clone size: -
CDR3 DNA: TGTGCCAGCACTAGTACGACGGGAAACACCATATATTTT
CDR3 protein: CASTSTTGNTIYF

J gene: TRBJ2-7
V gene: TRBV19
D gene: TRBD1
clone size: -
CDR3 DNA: TGTGCCAGTAGTACCCGGGACAGGGGGCGCGACGAGCAGTACTTC
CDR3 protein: CASSTRDRGRDEQYF

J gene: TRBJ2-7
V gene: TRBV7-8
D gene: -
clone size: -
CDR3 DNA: TGTGCCAGCAGCTTATCAAGGGGTGAGCAGTACTTC
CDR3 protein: CASSLSRGEQYF

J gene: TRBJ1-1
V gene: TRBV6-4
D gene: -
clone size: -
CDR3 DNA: TGTGCCAGCAGTTTGGAGGTAAACACTGAAGCTTTCTTT
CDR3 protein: CASSLEVNTEAFF

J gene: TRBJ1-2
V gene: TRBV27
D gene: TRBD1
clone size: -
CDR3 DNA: TGTGCCAGCAGTACAGGGGTAGGGTATGGCTACACCTTC
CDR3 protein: CASSTGVGYGYTF

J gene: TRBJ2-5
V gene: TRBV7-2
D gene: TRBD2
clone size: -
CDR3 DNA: TGTGCCAGCAGCTTAGAAAGTGGACTAGCGGGAGACCAGTACTTC
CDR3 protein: CASSLESGLAGDQYF

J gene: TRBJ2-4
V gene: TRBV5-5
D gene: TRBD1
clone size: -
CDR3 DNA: TGTGCCAGCAGCCGTGGGACAGGCCTCTTCCGAAACATTCAGTACTTC
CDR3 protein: CASSRGTGLFRNIQYF

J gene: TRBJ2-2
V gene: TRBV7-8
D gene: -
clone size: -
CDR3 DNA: TGTGCCAGCAGGCCTACAGGGTACACCGGGGAGCTGTTTTTT
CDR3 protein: CASRPTGYTGELFF

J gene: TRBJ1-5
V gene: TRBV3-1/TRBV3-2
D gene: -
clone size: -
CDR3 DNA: TGTGCCAGCAGCCAAGGCAGGAATCAGCCCCAGCATTTT
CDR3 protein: CASSQGRNQPQHF

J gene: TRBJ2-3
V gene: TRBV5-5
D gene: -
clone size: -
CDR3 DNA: TGTGCCAGCAGTCCTCGAGGAGGGCAAAAAGCAGATACGCAGTATTTT
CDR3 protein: CASSPRGGQKADTQYF

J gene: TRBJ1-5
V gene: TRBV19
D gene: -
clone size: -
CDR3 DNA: TGTGCCAGTAGTATAGATAGTGGAGGCGGTTTTGGCCAGCCCCAGCATTTT
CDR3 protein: CASSIDSGGGFGQPQHF

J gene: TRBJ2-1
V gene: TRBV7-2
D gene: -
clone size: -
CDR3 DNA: TGTGCCAGCAGCTTAGCGGGAGATCATGAGCAGTTCTTC
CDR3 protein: CASSLAGDHEQFF

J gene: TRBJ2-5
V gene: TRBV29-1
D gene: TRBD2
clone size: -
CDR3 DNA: TGCAGCGTTGCCCGAACTAGCGGGGAGGGAAAAGAGACCCAGTACTTC
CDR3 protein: CSVARTSGEGKETQYF

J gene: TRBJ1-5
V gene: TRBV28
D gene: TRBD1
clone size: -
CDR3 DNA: TGTGCCAGCAGTTCTATAGGACAGGGCCCGATGGGTCCCCAGCATTTT
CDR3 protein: CASSSIGQGPMGPQHF

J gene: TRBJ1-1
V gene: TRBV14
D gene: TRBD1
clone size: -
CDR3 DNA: TGTGCCAGCAGCTTACAAACAGGGGGGACTGAAGCTTTCTTT
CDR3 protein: CASSLQTGGTEAFF

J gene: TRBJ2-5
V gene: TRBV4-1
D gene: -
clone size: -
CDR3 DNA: TGCGCCAGCAGCCAGGCTGCCCACGAAGAGACCCAGTACTTC
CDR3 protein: CASSQAAHEETQYF

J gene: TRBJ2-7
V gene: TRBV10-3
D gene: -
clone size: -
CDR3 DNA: TGTGCCATCAGTCCGGGACAAGTCTACGAGCAGTACTTC
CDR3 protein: CAISPGQVYEQYF

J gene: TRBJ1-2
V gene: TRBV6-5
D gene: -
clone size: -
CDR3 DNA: TGTGCCAGCAGTTTAGCAGTCGTCCTTTATGGCTACACCTTC
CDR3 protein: CASSLAVVLYGYTF

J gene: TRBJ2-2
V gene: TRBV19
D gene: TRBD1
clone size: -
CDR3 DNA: TGTGCCAGTAGTACACGGACAGGGCTGAGCGGGGAGCTGTTTTTT
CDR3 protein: CASSTRTGLSGELFF

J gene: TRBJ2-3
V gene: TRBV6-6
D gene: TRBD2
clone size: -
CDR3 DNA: TGTGCCAGCAGACTTAGCGGGGACCTCACAGATACGCAGTATTTT
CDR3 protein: CASRLSGDLTDTQYF